Listed below are T cell receptor beta chains from one sample, sequenced in a study of T cell responses to AZD1222 COVID-19 vaccine. Sequenced by immunoSEQ multiplex PCR; TCRdb stores in-frame clones only, minus some. The table lists about 85,000 clones, roughly nine tenths of them singletons. The material was peripheral blood, obtained on day 0 of AZD1222 vaccination. The origin of the receptors is an adult in good health. Each CDR3 is given with its conserved first and last residue. The D gene is left open where the match is weak. Rows give clone size only sometimes, using once, few, many, or a class for an expanded clone.

>-|12|-|TRBV12-3/TRBV12-4|TRBJ2-3
TGTGCCAGCAGTTCAGATAGCGATACGCAGTATTTT
CASSSDSDTQYF
>TRBD2|19|-|TRBV7-3|TRBJ2-2
TGTGCCAGCAGCCCCGGCCGGGGTAGCGGGAAGGTCGGGACCGGGGAGCTGTTTTTT
CASSPGRGSGKVGTGELFF
>-|17|few|TRBV28|TRBJ1-5
TGTGCCAGCACCGACTTGCGGGACCGACAACTCAATCAGCCCCAGCATTTT
CASTDLRDRQLNQPQHF
>TRBD2|15|-|TRBV10-3|TRBJ2-1
TGTGCCATCAGTGAGTCGATCCCTAGCGGCGGGGAGCAGTTCTTC
CAISESIPSGGEQFF
>TRBD1|15|-|TRBV28|TRBJ2-7
TGTGCCAGCGGACCCTCAGGGGGTTCCTCCTACGAGCAGTACTTC
CASGPSGGSSYEQYF
>TRBD1|16|-|TRBV19|TRBJ2-2
TGTGCCAGTAGTATTCCAACAGGGGGGAACACCGGGGAGCTGTTTTTT
CASSIPTGGNTGELFF
>-|14|-|TRBV28|TRBJ1-4
TGTGCCAGCACCACCCGGACAGAAAATGAAAAACTGTTTTTT
CASTTRTENEKLFF
>TRBD2|16|-|TRBV5-1|TRBJ2-3
TGCGCCAGCAGCCCGGACGCGGGGGGGCTCCCATATACGCAGTATTTT
CASSPDAGGLPYTQYF
>TRBD1|15|-|TRBV19|TRBJ2-5
TGTGCCAGTAGTATAGATGGGACAGGCGCCGGGACCCAGTACTTC
CASSIDGTGAGTQYF
>-|19|few|TRBV9|TRBJ2-7
TGTGCCAGCAGCGTTTCCAGGGGCGAGCAGGGGATAAATCCCTACGAGCAGTACTTC
CASSVSRGEQGINPYEQYF
>-|13|-|TRBV24-1|TRBJ1-5
TGTGCCACCAGTGAAACCCAGAATCAGCCCCAGCATTTT
CATSETQNQPQHF
>TRBD1|14|-|TRBV15|TRBJ1-1
TGTGCCACCAGCAGAGATCGCGGAGGGACAGGACCTTTCTTT
CATSRDRGGTGPFF
>-|16|-|TRBV4-1|TRBJ2-3
TGCGCCAGCAGCCAAGGCCAGATTTACTCCACAGATACGCAGTATTTT
CASSQGQIYSTDTQYF
>TRBD1|14|-|TRBV5-1|TRBJ1-1
TGCGCCAGCAGCTCGGGACAGCAGAACACTGAAGCTTTCTTT
CASSSGQQNTEAFF
>-|12|-|TRBV10-2|TRBJ2-1
TGCGCCAGCAGGAGGGTAAACAATGAGCAGTTCTTC
CASRRVNNEQFF
>-|13|once|TRBV29-1|TRBJ1-4
TGCAGCGCCGGGACGCCCGATTTAGAAAAACTGTTTTTT
CSAGTPDLEKLFF
>TRBD2|16|-|TRBV19|TRBJ2-3
TGTGCCAGTAAAGCTAGCGGGGTCGTTAGCACAGATACGCAGTATTTT
CASKASGVVSTDTQYF
>TRBD1|15|-|TRBV28|TRBJ1-2
TGTGCCAGCAGGAAATCAGGGGGCCGAGGTTATGGCTACACCTTC
CASRKSGGRGYGYTF
>-|17|-|TRBV21-1|TRBJ1-3
TGTGCCAGCAGCAAAATCTATGGGGGGTGGGAAGGAAACACCATATATTTT
CASSKIYGGWEGNTIYF
>-|14|-|TRBV7-8|TRBJ1-1
TGTGCCAGCAGCTTAGGGTCCAGGGTCACTGAAGCTTTCTTT
CASSLGSRVTEAFF
>-|15|-|TRBV6-5|TRBJ1-3
TGTGCCAGCAGTCCGACCCCCTGGGGTGGAAACACCATATATTTT
CASSPTPWGGNTIYF
>-|13|-|TRBV4-1|TRBJ2-5
TGCGCCAGCAGCTATAGCGGAGGGGAGACCCAGTACTTC
CASSYSGGETQYF
>-|13|-|TRBV9|TRBJ2-3
TGTGCCAGCAGCGTAGAGCGTGCAGATACGCAGTATTTT
CASSVERADTQYF